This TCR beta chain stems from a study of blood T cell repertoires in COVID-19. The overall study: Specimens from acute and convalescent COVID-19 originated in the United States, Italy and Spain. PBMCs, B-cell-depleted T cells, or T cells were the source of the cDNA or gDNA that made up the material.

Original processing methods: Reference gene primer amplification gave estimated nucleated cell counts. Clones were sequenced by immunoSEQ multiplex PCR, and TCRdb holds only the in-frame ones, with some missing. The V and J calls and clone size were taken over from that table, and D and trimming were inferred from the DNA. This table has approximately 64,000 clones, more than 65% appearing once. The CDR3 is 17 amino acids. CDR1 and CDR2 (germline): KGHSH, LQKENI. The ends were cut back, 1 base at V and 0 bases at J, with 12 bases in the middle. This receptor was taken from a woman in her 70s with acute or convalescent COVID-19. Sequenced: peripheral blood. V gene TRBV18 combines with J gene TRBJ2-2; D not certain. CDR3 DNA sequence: TGTGCCAGCTCACCACTATTGCTGGCAGCGAACACCGGGGAGCTGTTTTTT. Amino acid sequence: CASSPLLLAANTGELFF.